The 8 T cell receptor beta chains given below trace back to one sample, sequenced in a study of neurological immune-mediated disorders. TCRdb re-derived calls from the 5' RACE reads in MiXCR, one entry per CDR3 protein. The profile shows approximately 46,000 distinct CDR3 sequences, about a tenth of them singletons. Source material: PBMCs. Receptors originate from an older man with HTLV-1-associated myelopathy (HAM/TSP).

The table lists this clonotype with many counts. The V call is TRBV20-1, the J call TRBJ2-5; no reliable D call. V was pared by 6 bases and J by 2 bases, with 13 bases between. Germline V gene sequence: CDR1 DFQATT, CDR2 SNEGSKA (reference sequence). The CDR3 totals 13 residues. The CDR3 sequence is CSASPGRQETQYF. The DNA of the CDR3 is TGCAGTGCCTCCCCCGGGCGGCAAGAGACCCAGTACTTC.

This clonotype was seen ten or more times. The CDR3 here is CASTGGAGEQFF. The CDR3 nucleotides read TGTGCCAGTACAGGGGGCGCGGGGGAGCAGTTCTTC. This rearrangement joins TRBV28 to TRBJ2-1; the match to TRBD1 covers 9 bases. This CDR3 is 12 amino acids long. Trimming removed 9 bases from V and 10 bases from J; junction bases left unmatched: 7. The germline V gene has CDR1 MDHEN and CDR2 SYDVKM.

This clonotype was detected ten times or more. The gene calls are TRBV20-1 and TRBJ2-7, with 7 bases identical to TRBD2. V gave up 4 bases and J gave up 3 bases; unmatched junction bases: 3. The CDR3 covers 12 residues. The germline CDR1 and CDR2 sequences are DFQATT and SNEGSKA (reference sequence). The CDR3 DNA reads TGCAGTGCTAAGCGGGGCGGCTACGAGCAGTACTTC. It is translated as CSAKRGGYEQYF.

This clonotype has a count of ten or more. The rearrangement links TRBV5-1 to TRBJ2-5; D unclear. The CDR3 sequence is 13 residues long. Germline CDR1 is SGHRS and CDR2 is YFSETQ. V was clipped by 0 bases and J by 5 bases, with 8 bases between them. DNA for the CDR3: TGCGCCAGCAGCTTGGGCGGTGGGGAGACCCAGTACTTC. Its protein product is CASSLGGGETQYF. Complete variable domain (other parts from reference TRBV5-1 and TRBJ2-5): KAGVTQTPRYLIKTRGQQVTLSCSPISGHRSVSWYQQTPGQGLQFLFEYFSETQRNKGNFPGRFSGRQFSNSRSEMNVSTLELGDSALYLCASSLGGGETQYFGPGTRLLVL.

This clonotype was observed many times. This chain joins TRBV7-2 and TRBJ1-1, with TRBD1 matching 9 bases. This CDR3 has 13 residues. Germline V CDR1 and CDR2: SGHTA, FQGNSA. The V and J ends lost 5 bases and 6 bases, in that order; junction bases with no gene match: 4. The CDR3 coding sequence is TGTGCCAGCAGCCGGGACAGGGAATCTGAAGCTTTCTTT. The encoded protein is CASSRDRESEAFF.

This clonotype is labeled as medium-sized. The CDR3 bases are TGTGCCAGCTCACCCGACGGGGAGCTGTTTTTT. It specifies CASSPDGELFF. The chain uses TRBV18 and TRBJ2-2; D not resolved. The CDR3 has 11 amino acids. Trimming took off 3 bases at V and 7 bases at J, with 3 bases between the two ends. The germline V gene encodes CDR1 KGHSH and CDR2 LQKENI.

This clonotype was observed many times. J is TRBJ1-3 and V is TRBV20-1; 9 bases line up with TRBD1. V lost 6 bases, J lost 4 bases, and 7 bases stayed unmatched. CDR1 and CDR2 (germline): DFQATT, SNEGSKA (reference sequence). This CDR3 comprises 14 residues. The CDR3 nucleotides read TGCAGTGCCAACAACAGGGGGCAGGGAAACACCATATATTTT. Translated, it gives CSANNRGQGNTIYF.

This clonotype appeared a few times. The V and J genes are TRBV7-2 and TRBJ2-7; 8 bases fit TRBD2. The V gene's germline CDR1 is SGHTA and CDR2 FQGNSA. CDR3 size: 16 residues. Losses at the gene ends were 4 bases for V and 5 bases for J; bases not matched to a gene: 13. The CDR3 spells CASSSLPSGSTNEQYF. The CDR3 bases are TGTGCCAGCAGCTCCCTCCCCAGCGGGAGTACGAACGAGCAGTACTTC. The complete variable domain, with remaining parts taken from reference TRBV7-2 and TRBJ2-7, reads GAGVSQSPSNKVTEKGKDVELRCDPISGHTALYWYRQSLGQGLEFLIYFQGNSAPDKSGLPSDRFSAERTGGSVSTLTIQRTQQEDSAVYLCASSSLPSGSTNEQYFGPGTRLTVT.